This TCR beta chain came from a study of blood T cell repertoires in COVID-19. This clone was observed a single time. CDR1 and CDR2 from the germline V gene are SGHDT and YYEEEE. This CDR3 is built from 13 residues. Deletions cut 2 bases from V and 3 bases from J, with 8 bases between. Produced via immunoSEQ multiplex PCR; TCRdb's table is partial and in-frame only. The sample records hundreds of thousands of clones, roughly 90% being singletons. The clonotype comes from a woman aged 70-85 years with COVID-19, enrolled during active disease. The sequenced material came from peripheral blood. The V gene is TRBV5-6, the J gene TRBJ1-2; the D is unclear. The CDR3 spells CASSFGSYYGYTF. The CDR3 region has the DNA TGTGCCAGCAGCTTCGGGTCCTACTATGGCTACACCTTC.